A selection of T cell receptor beta chains follows, all from one sample in a study of OX40 agonist ivuxolimab in advanced cancers. The method was immunoSEQ multiplex PCR; TCRdb's version includes in-frame clones alone and lacks a portion of them. The sample yields about 82,000 clones, more than 80% seen once. The specimen comprised CD4+ or CD8+ T cells sorted from blood, sampled in a trial of the OX40 agonist ivuxolimab. These receptors were obtained from an adult with an advanced solid tumor such as melanoma, head and neck, liver or kidney cancer. Both conserved end residues are part of each CDR3. Each record gives: V gene, J gene, D gene, clone size, CDR3 DNA, CDR3 protein. The D gene is left open where the match is weak. The size entry is marked missing in some rows and otherwise reads once, few, many or a size class.

V: TRBV29-1
J: TRBJ2-6
D: NA
size: NA
DNA: TGCAGCGTTGACGGCCAAGGGGCCAACGTCCTGACTTTC
CDR3: CSVDGQGANVLTF

V: TRBV7-2
J: TRBJ2-3
D: TRBD2
size: NA
DNA: TGTGCCAGCAGCTTTAGGACTAGCGAAGATACGCAGTATTTT
CDR3: CASSFRTSEDTQYF

V: TRBV19
J: TRBJ2-3
D: NA
size: NA
DNA: TGTGCCAGTAGTCTAAATACAGGGTTTTCTAGCACAGATACGCAGTATTTT
CDR3: CASSLNTGFSSTDTQYF

V: TRBV6-5
J: TRBJ1-5
D: NA
size: few
DNA: TGTGCCAGCAGTTACTCATGGGGGGGCAATCAGCCCCAGCATTTT
CDR3: CASSYSWGGNQPQHF

V: TRBV6-1
J: TRBJ1-1
D: TRBD1
size: NA
DNA: TGTGCCAGCAGTGAATTCACAGGGGAAACTGAAGCTTTCTTT
CDR3: CASSEFTGETEAFF

V: TRBV18
J: TRBJ1-1
D: TRBD1
size: once
DNA: TGTGCCAGCTCACAGTCACAGGGGACCGCTGAAGCTTTCTTT
CDR3: CASSQSQGTAEAFF

V: TRBV2
J: TRBJ2-7
D: TRBD2
size: NA
DNA: TGTGCCAGCAGTGAAGGTCCACTAGCGGGGGTTCACGAGCAGTACTTC
CDR3: CASSEGPLAGVHEQYF

V: TRBV28
J: TRBJ1-6
D: NA
size: NA
DNA: TGTGCCAGCAGTATCCCCACAGAGAAACTTAATTCACCCCTCCACTTT
CDR3: CASSIPTEKLNSPLHF

V: TRBV19
J: TRBJ2-3
D: TRBD2
size: NA
DNA: TGTGCCAGTAGTGGCCGGGGGGGCACAGATACGCAGTATTTT
CDR3: CASSGRGGTDTQYF

V: TRBV28
J: TRBJ1-2
D: NA
size: NA
DNA: TGTGCCAGCAGCGAATATAACTATGGCTACACCTTC
CDR3: CASSEYNYGYTF

V: TRBV5-1
J: TRBJ2-2
D: TRBD2
size: once
DNA: TGCGCCAGCAGTCCCGAACTAGCGGGAAGGGGCACCGGGGAGCTGTTTTTT
CDR3: CASSPELAGRGTGELFF

V: TRBV5-1
J: TRBJ2-1
D: TRBD1
size: NA
DNA: TGCGCCAGCAGCTTGGGACAGGGGAGCTACAATGAGCAGTTCTTC
CDR3: CASSLGQGSYNEQFF

V: TRBV5-1
J: TRBJ2-7
D: NA
size: NA
DNA: TGCGCCAGCAGCTCACAGGGTGGGCAATACGAGCAGTACTTC
CDR3: CASSSQGGQYEQYF

V: TRBV30
J: TRBJ1-1
D: NA
size: few
DNA: TGTGCCTGGAGTGTCTGGGGGCGAGGAGCTTTCTTT
CDR3: CAWSVWGRGAFF

V: TRBV5-4
J: TRBJ1-1
D: NA
size: few
DNA: TGTGCCAGCAGCTTGAGGGCCCAGGGGTTGGACACTGAAGCTTTCTTT
CDR3: CASSLRAQGLDTEAFF

V: TRBV5-4
J: TRBJ2-2
D: TRBD2
size: NA
DNA: TGTGCCAGCAGCTTCCCGGGGGGGAACACCGGGGAGCTGTTTTTT
CDR3: CASSFPGGNTGELFF

V: TRBV19
J: TRBJ2-2
D: NA
size: NA
DNA: TGTGCCAGTTTGGGGTGGACAGAGAACACCGGGGAGCTGTTTTTT
CDR3: CASLGWTENTGELFF

V: TRBV2
J: TRBJ1-2
D: NA
size: NA
DNA: TGTGCCAGCAGAATCCAGATCCAAGTCTACACCTTC
CDR3: CASRIQIQVYTF

V: TRBV4-3
J: TRBJ2-2
D: TRBD1
size: NA
DNA: TGCGCCAGCAGCCCCCGAAGGACAGGAAGGAACACCGGGGAGCTGTTTTTT
CDR3: CASSPRRTGRNTGELFF

V: TRBV29-1
J: TRBJ1-1
D: TRBD1
size: NA
DNA: TGCAGCGTGACCCCGGGACAGATAGTTTCTGGAGCTTTCTTT
CDR3: CSVTPGQIVSGAFF

V: TRBV11-3
J: TRBJ2-1
D: TRBD1
size: NA
DNA: TGTGCCAGCAGCGCCCGACAGGGTAGCGTATGGAATGAGCAGTTCTTC
CDR3: CASSARQGSVWNEQFF

V: TRBV19
J: TRBJ1-5
D: NA
size: NA
DNA: TGTGCCAGTAGTCCCGCCGGGGGTAGAGAGCCCCAGCATTTT
CDR3: CASSPAGGREPQHF

V: TRBV5-5
J: TRBJ2-7
D: NA
size: NA
DNA: TGTGCCAGCAGGCTCCGGGATCCCTACGAGCAGTACTTC
CDR3: CASRLRDPYEQYF

V: TRBV4-3
J: TRBJ1-1
D: TRBD1
size: NA
DNA: TGCGCCAGCAGCGCCCACAGGGGTTCGTACACTGAAGCTTTCTTT
CDR3: CASSAHRGSYTEAFF

V: TRBV5-1
J: TRBJ2-3
D: NA
size: NA
DNA: TGCGCCAGCAGCTCGTACACCGGTTTTAGCACAGATACGCAGTATTTT
CDR3: CASSSYTGFSTDTQYF